This TCR beta chain emerged from a study of response to subunit inactivated influenza vaccine (dated by TCRdb to the late 2010s). Regarding the study in general: To follow how T cells responded to a trivalent subunit inactivated influenza vaccine, the researchers relied on deep quantitative profiling of the T cell receptor repertoire.

V and J are trimmed by 6 bases and 2 bases, and the gene matches miss 6 bases of the junction. The CDR3 sequence holds 14 residues, the cysteine and phenylalanine included. This entry keeps only the CDR3 DNA: 42 bases, framed from base 1. A few counts support this clonotype. This receptor's antigen is unknown. No base quality values were provided; no much bigger clone lies one nucleotide off. The investigation overall reported the following: The authors proposed that each seasonal influenza vaccination may bring in only a limited number of new T cells.

Libraries came from RT-PCR. Sequencing instrument: Illumina HiSeq 2500. TCRdb cleaned the public reads at Q25 with fastp, built clones with MiXCR and kept in-frame beta chains. One record per CDR3 amino acid sequence lists the most common genes and DNA. This sample comprises 500,000 or so distinct CDR3 sequences, 15% to 20% of them detected only once. The ten largest clones take up roughly 3% of the sample. The chain is encoded by TRBV12-3 or TRBV12-4 joined to TRBJ1-1; the central 7 bases match TRBD1. The TCR was taken from a man between 50 and 70 years old who received an inactivated influenza vaccine. Donor details come from another sample of the same person, matched by shared clones. The input for sequencing was CD4+ T cells sorted from PBMCs, taken around 25 months after vaccination. CDR3 sequence: CASSREGGNTEAFF. Read as DNA, the sequence is TGTGCCAGCAGCCGGGAAGGGGGCAACACTGAAGCTTTCTTT.